This TCR beta chain was sequenced during a study of blood T cell dynamics during melanoma immunotherapy. V lost 3 bases, J lost 8 bases, and 20 bases lay in between. CDR1 SGDLS and CDR2 YYNGEE come from the germline V gene. The CDR3 covers 16 residues. Sequenced by immunoSEQ multiplex PCR; TCRdb stores in-frame clones only, minus some. The repertoire includes about 15,000 clones, approximately 90% of them detected once, and about 0.9% sits in the top ten. Regarding time point: week 3, after first cycle of checkpoint inhibitor. The input for sequencing was blood, taken from a patient treated with checkpoint blockade. The chain combines TRBV9 with TRBJ1-4; D may be TRBD1 (6 bases). The receptor comes from a human donor with melanoma. CDR3 amino acids: CASSGQVLGEGEKLFF. The CDR3 nucleotides read TGTGCCAGCAGCGGACAGGTCCTTGGGGAAGGGGAAAAACTGTTTTTT. Full variable domain (missing parts from reference TRBV9 and TRBJ1-4): DSGVTQTPKHLITATGQRVTLRCSPRSGDLSVYWYQQSLDQGLQFLIQYYNGEERAKGNILERFSAQQFPDLHSELNLSSLELGDSALYFCASSGQVLGEGEKLFFGSGTQLSVL.